Shown below are 23 T cell receptor beta chains from a single sample sequenced in a study of T cell responses to AZD1222 COVID-19 vaccine. Method: immunoSEQ multiplex PCR; TCRdb's copy keeps in-frame clones and lacks some. The sample lists some 150,000 clones, about nine tenths occurring once. The sequenced sample was peripheral blood, obtained 28 days after the second AZD1222 dose. These receptors all come from an adult who received the AZD1222 COVID-19 vaccine.

In this sample, this clone turned up once. The chain is built from TRBV7-9 and TRBJ2-2; D remains ambiguous. The germline V gene encodes CDR1 SEHNR and CDR2 FQNEAQ (reference sequence). The CDR3 consists of 11 residues. Trimming shortened V by 0 bases and J by 7 bases, and 0 bases separated the two germline ends. Here the CDR3 reads CASSLAGELFF. CDR3 sequence (DNA): TGTGCCAGCAGCTTAGCCGGGGAGCTGTTTTTT.

The chain uses TRBV19 and TRBJ2-1; 8 bases fit TRBD2. V dropped 6 bases and J dropped 2; count of bases not matched to a gene: 9. Germline V gene data show CDR1 as LNHDA and CDR2 as SQIVND (reference sequence). This CDR3 is built from 16 residues. CDR3 residues: CASSSLGLATYNEQFF. CDR3 coding DNA: TGTGCCAGTAGCAGCCTCGGACTAGCTACCTACAATGAGCAGTTCTTC.

The chain recombines TRBV7-6 with TRBJ1-6, with 9 bases aligning to TRBD1. The CDR3 totals 15 residues. The ends lost 4 bases at V and 4 bases at J; junction bases unmatched: 2. Germline CDR1 and CDR2: SGHVS and FNYEAQ. CDR3 sequence reads: CASSYGTGYNSPLHF. The CDR3 nucleotides read TGTGCCAGCAGCTACGGGACAGGGTATAATTCACCCCTCCACTTT.

The chain uses TRBV5-4 and TRBJ1-1; a weak D match, TRBD1 (5 bases). Germline CDR1 and CDR2: SGHNT and YYREEE (reference sequence). This CDR3 has 15 residues. Trimming shortened V by 0 bases and J by 0 bases, and 9 bases separated the two germline ends. Here the CDR3 DNA reads TGTGCCAGCAGCTTGGGAGGGGATATGAACACTGAAGCTTTCTTT. Translating gives CASSLGGDMNTEAFF.

V is TRBV6-6 and J is TRBJ2-2, with 10 nucleotides matching TRBD2. The CDR3 extends over 16 amino acids. J gave up 1 base and V 5 bases, and 4 bases lay outside the gene matches. Germline V gene data show CDR1 as MNHNY and CDR2 as SVGAGI (reference sequence). CDR3 sequence (DNA): TGTGCCAGCAGTCAGGTAGCGGGAGGGAACACCGGGGAGCTGTTTTTT. It specifies CASSQVAGGNTGELFF.

This chain connects TRBV6-2 or TRBV6-3 to TRBJ2-3; D is perhaps TRBD1 (6 bases). Trimming left V 2 bases short and J 3 bases short, with 15 bases between. The CDR3 is 16 amino acids. Looked up from germline, CDR1 is MNHEY and CDR2 is SVGEGT. The CDR3 DNA follows: TGTGCCAGCAGTTACGATGCAGGGGAGTTGACAGATACGCAGTATTTT. Protein product: CASSYDAGELTDTQYF.

The rearrangement uses TRBV19 and TRBJ2-5, with D perhaps TRBD2 (5 bases). This CDR3 has 13 residues. Germline loops: CDR1 LNHDA, CDR2 SQIVND (reference sequence). V dropped 4 bases and J dropped 9 bases, with 15 bases sitting between them. CDR3 DNA: TGTGCCAGTAGTACCCAACTCAAGGAGGCCCAGTACTTC. Translating it yields CASSTQLKEAQYF.

V gene TRBV5-4 combines with J gene TRBJ2-1; 7 bases match TRBD2. With 6 bases clipped from V and 5 bases from J, the junction kept 17 bases outside the gene matches. This CDR3 comprises 17 residues. Germline loops: CDR1 SGHNT, CDR2 YYREEE (reference sequence). The CDR3 loop is CASTPAGRGSVNNEQFF. The DNA for the CDR3 is TGTGCCAGCACCCCAGCAGGGCGGGGGTCCGTGAACAATGAGCAGTTCTTC.

This clone was found once. The J gene is TRBJ1-5, the V gene TRBV21-1. TRBV21-1 is a documented pseudogene. This CDR3 is built from 17 residues. The CDR3, as DNA: TGTGCCAGCACCACCGGGGGTAATCAGCAACTTGGGCAGCCCCAGCATTTT. Residues: CASTTGGNQQLGQPQHF.

The count of this clone is one. The gene calls are TRBV3-1 (or the pseudogene TRBV3-2) and TRBJ2-1, with TRBD2 identical over 7 bases. Germline trimming cut 4 bases from V and 2 bases from J; bases unmatched to any gene: 8. Germline V gives CDR1 LGHDT, CDR2 YNNKEL (reference sequence). The CDR3 totals 16 residues. The CDR3 loop reads CASSRGGYSPYNEQFF. In DNA form, the CDR3 reads TGTGCCAGCAGCCGGGGGGGATACAGTCCCTACAATGAGCAGTTCTTC.

This chain connects TRBV4-1 to TRBJ1-4; possibly TRBD1 for D (5 bases). The germline V gene has CDR1 MGHRA and CDR2 YSYEKL. Trimming left V 1 base short and J 5 bases short, with 26 bases between. The CDR3 runs to 20 residues. CDR3 region: CASSQGRVGPLLFSNEKLFF. The CDR3 DNA reads as TGCGCCAGCAGCCAAGGCAGGGTGGGACCCTTACTGTTCTCAAATGAAAAACTGTTTTTT.

V usage is TRBV7-3 and J usage is TRBJ2-7, with 10 bases lining up with TRBD1. V was pared by 5 bases and J by 0 bases, with 4 bases of the junction left unmatched. CDR1 and CDR2 (germline): SGHTA, FQGTGA. The CDR3 runs 15 residues. This CDR3 is CASSPGQGNSYEQYF. The CDR3 DNA reads as TGTGCCAGCAGCCCGGGACAGGGGAACTCCTACGAGCAGTACTTC. The whole variable domain, remainder taken from reference TRBV7-3 and TRBJ2-7, is GAGVSQTPSNKVTEKGKYVELRCDPISGHTALYWYRQSLGQGPEFLIYFQGTGAADDSGLPNDRFFAVRPEGSVSTLKIQRTERGDSAVYLCASSPGQGNSYEQYFGPGTRLTVT.

The DNA of the CDR3 is TGTGCCATCAGTGGAATTAGCGGGAATGAGCAGTTCTTC. Translation gives CAISGISGNEQFF. V gene TRBV10-3 combines with J gene TRBJ2-1; 7 bases are shared with TRBD2. CDR3 length: 13 residues. Per germline, CDR1 ENHRY and CDR2 SYGVKD. V shed 4 bases, J shed 7 bases, and the junction held 4 bases outside the gene matches.

This CDR3 reads CASTGGPGANVLTF. For the CDR3, the DNA is TGTGCCAGCACTGGGGGGCCTGGGGCCAACGTCCTGACTTTC. This chain joins TRBV2 and TRBJ2-6; the D call may be TRBD1 or TRBD2 (6 bases each). V shed 7 bases and J shed 2 bases, with 9 bases lying between them. CDR1 and CDR2 (germline): SNHLY, FYNNEI. The CDR3 consists of 14 residues.

The chain combines TRBV5-6 with TRBJ2-1, with a tentative D call TRBD2 (6 bases). The V gene lost 0 bases and the J gene lost 7 bases, with 20 bases spanning the gap. This CDR3 has 17 residues. From germline, CDR1 is SGHDT and CDR2 YYEEEE. The CDR3 DNA is TGTGCCAGCAGCTTGGTGTGGTGGCCATCGGCGGGGAATGAGCAGTTCTTC. It yields the protein CASSLVWWPSAGNEQFF.

DNA for the CDR3: TGTGCCAGCAGAGGACATGGCACTGAGCAGTGGTACTTC. Its protein product is CASRGHGTEQWYF. The genes are TRBV2 and TRBJ2-7, with TRBD1 as a possible D gene (5 bases). The CDR3 is 13 amino acids. Between the trimmed V and J ends, which lost 6 bases and 12 bases, there was a span of 21 bases. The germline CDR1 and CDR2 sequences are SNHLY and FYNNEI.

This clone was counted only a few times. This specimen includes other DNA sequences encoding the same CDR3. This chain connects TRBV14 to TRBJ2-7; the match to TRBD2 covers 7 bases. The CDR3 is 16 amino acids. Germline V gives CDR1 SGHDN, CDR2 FVKESK. Trimming at V came to 0 bases and at J to 0 bases, leaving 5 bases not matched to a gene. The CDR3 loop reads CASSQDGLAASYEQYF. CDR3 in DNA: TGTGCCAGCAGCCAAGACGGGCTAGCGGCCTCCTACGAGCAGTACTTC.

This chain joins TRBV6-5 and TRBJ2-3; no firm D call. The CDR3 spans 14 residues. CDR1 and CDR2 from the germline V gene are MNHEY and SVGAGI. V dropped 0 bases and J dropped 4 bases, with 8 bases sitting between them. The CDR3 DNA is TGTGCCAGCAGTTACTCGAATGCGGCAGATACGCAGTATTTT. Translated, it gives CASSYSNAADTQYF.

This clone was counted only a few times. The gene calls are TRBV7-2 and TRBJ2-7; 13 bases fit TRBD2. This CDR3 spans 15 amino acids. The germline CDR1 and CDR2 sequences are SGHTA and FQGNSA. Losses at the gene ends were 5 bases for V and 4 bases for J; bases not matched to a gene: 5. CDR3 bases: TGTGCCAGCAGCAATCCGACTAGCGGGAGGTACGAGCAGTACTTC. Its translation: CASSNPTSGRYEQYF. The complete variable domain, with remaining parts taken from reference TRBV7-2 and TRBJ2-7, reads GAGVSQSPSNKVTEKGKDVELRCDPISGHTALYWYRQSLGQGLEFLIYFQGNSAPDKSGLPSDRFSAERTGGSVSTLTIQRTQQEDSAVYLCASSNPTSGRYEQYFGPGTRLTVT.

CDR3 in DNA: TGCGCCAGCAGCCAAGTTGGGGGGCGCACAGATACGCAGTATTTT. This sequence encodes CASSQVGGRTDTQYF. This chain connects TRBV4-3 to TRBJ2-3; either TRBD1 or TRBD2 may supply D (6 bases each). V lost 1 base and J lost 1, with 9 bases in between. CDR3 length: 15 residues. Germline lookup yields CDR1 LGHNA and CDR2 YSLEER.

CDR3 protein: CASRRRDRAVEAFF. The CDR3 bases are TGTGCCAGCAGGCGTCGGGACAGGGCCGTTGAAGCTTTCTTT. This chain connects TRBV7-9 to TRBJ1-1; 9 nucleotides agree with TRBD1. Trimming took 6 bases from V and 7 from J; bases not matched to a gene: 9. The germline gives CDR1 SEHNR, CDR2 FQNEAQ (reference sequence). The CDR3 extends over 14 amino acids.

The rearrangement links TRBV9 to TRBJ1-2; D is possibly TRBD1 (5 bases). Trimming took 0 bases from V and 4 from J, leaving 10 bases between them. The CDR3 length is 14 residues. The germline gives CDR1 SGDLS, CDR2 YYNGEE. The CDR3 bases are TGTGCCAGCAGCGTAGTAGAGGGGATCTATGGCTACACCTTC. Translation: CASSVVEGIYGYTF.

This clone was seen a handful of times. The rearrangement links TRBV25-1 to TRBJ1-1, with D unresolved. CDR1 MGHDK and CDR2 SYGVNS come from the germline V gene. Trimming shortened V by 10 bases and J by 7 bases, and 13 bases separated the two germline ends. This CDR3 comprises 11 residues. The CDR3: CATKSGVEAFF. CDR3 nucleotide sequence: TGTGCCACCAAAAGCGGGGTTGAAGCTTTCTTT.